Below are 2 T cell receptor beta chains sequenced from a single sample in a study of blood T cell repertoires in COVID-19. Assay: immunoSEQ multiplex PCR; the TCRdb copy retains only in-frame clones and omits some. This sample carries 130,000 or so clones, about 81% of them seen once, and the ten largest clones take 2.4%. Sequenced sample: PBMCs or T cells enriched from blood (not recorded which). These receptors were obtained from a man in his forties with acute COVID-19.

This clone was seen only once. The genes are TRBV28 and TRBJ2-7; TRBD1 matches at 8 bases. The CDR3 totals 14 residues. The J segment lost 1 base and the V segment lost 4 bases, leaving 3 bases of the junction unmatched. Germline CDR1 reads MDHEN; CDR2 reads SYDVKM. CDR3 in amino acids: CASSSGTGSYEQYF. The CDR3 DNA is TGTGCCAGCAGTTCCGGGACAGGATCCTACGAGCAGTACTTC.

The gene calls are TRBV9 and TRBJ2-1; weak D call: TRBD2 (6 bases). The CDR3 extends over 16 amino acids. V lost 0 bases and J lost 0, with 10 bases in between. Per the germline V gene, CDR1 is SGDLS and CDR2 is YYNGEE. The CDR3 sequence is CASSVGGDSSYNEQFF. Here the CDR3 DNA reads TGTGCCAGCAGCGTAGGGGGGGATAGCTCCTACAATGAGCAGTTCTTC. The full variable domain, with the rest looked up from reference TRBV9 and TRBJ2-1, is DSGVTQTPKHLITATGQRVTLRCSPRSGDLSVYWYQQSLDQGLQFLIQYYNGEERAKGNILERFSAQQFPDLHSELNLSSLELGDSALYFCASSVGGDSSYNEQFFGPGTRLTVL.